This record looks at one T cell receptor (beta chain) sequence and its context. It lacks a known antigen. No base quality values were provided; no much bigger clone lies one nucleotide off. Amplification of TCR beta CDR3 regions was carried out from RNA transcripts. The TCR CDR3 was subjected to a first round of RT-PCR using the HTBI primer set and the Qiagen OneStep RT-PCR kit. Libraries were constructed in a second round of multiplex PCR, after which size selection and purification were performed. Libraries were sequenced paired-end with 100 bp reads on an Illumina HiSeq2000. Regarding the original processing steps: SOAPnuke was used to process the raw data, throwing out any read that contained adapters or uncalled bases, had a mean Phred below 15, or lacked an exact constant-primer or identifier match. High-quality paired reads were merged using COPE v1.2.5, and each unique nucleotide sequence was defined as a clonotype. MiTCR v1.1 was used to align clonotypes to the IMGT TRBV, TRBD and TRBJ reference segments. Analysis was restricted to V-J combinations with a frequency above 0.0001, which covered about 99% of repertoires. The TCS score was defined as F50 (clonal expansion) divided by E x V (chaos), with BLOSUM62-based TCRdist calculated between CDR3 peptides within each V-J. Welch's t-statistics and random forest reduced several hundred V-J features to fewer than 15, which were used in a naive Bayes classifier (R e1071). TCRdb reworked the public reads: Q25 trimming with fastp, MiXCR clone assembly, productive beta chains retained. Under each unique CDR3 protein, matching rows form one entry showing the most common genes and DNA. For this entry, the V and J calls and clone size follow TCRdb and not the study's own pipeline. This sample comprises about 420,000 distinct CDR3 sequences, roughly 13% of them detected only once. Together, the top ten hold 5.3% of the sample.

The CDR3 goes from the cysteine to the phenylalanine over 14 residues. Only the CDR3 portion is preserved as DNA: 42 bases, with reading frame beginning at the first base. Relative to germline, V is 1 base shorter and J is 5 bases shorter, with 11 bases between their ends. Reading the germline V gene (reference sequence) gives CDR1 DFQATT and CDR2 SNEGSKA. Stable Graves' hyperthyroidism was defined as the absence of progression to ophthalmopathy over 18 months of follow-up. Hyperthyroidism patients were newly diagnosed, had a disease duration of under 2 months, and were aged 18 to 65 years. The study excluded patients with uncontrolled infections, other autoimmune diseases, pregnancy or lactation. Clinical symptoms, serum thyroxine and TRAb, thyroid ultrasound, and orbital computed tomography formed the basis for the diagnoses. PBMCs were separated from about 10 ml of fresh peripheral blood using Ficoll-Paque density gradient centrifugation. Total RNA was extracted with Trizol reagent, and quality was checked on an Agilent 2100 Bioanalyzer.

This entry is derived from a study of T cells in Graves' hyperthyroidism and ophthalmopathy (dated by TCRdb to the late 2010s). For context, the study as a whole: Peripheral blood samples were taken at the time of initial diagnosis, prior to any treatment. The roughly 91 discovery patients were randomly split 7:3 into training and test sets. In roughly six Graves' hyperthyroidism patients, the study also compared T-cell repertoires from thyroid tissue with T-cell repertoires from blood. Whether ophthalmopathy could be predicted prospectively was tested in an independent validation cohort made up of roughly 19 hyperthyroidism patients plus 17 patients who later progressed to ophthalmopathy. According to the paper, TCR Vbeta CDR3 sequencing was carried out on 135 peripheral blood samples, which came from fewer than 50 ophthalmopathy, about 75 hyperthyroidism and around 17 progressor patients. After sampling, hyperthyroidism patients received methimazole starting at 30 mg daily, and ophthalmopathy patients received high-dose intravenous methylprednisolone. To identify TCR V-J signatures that set the groups apart, the researchers used a discovery cohort of about a hundred patients, made up of roughly 45 with Graves' ophthalmopathy and 57 with stable Graves' hyperthyroidism. The study at large found these results: In validation, progression to ophthalmopathy was predicted by the model with around 71% sensitivity and nearly 75% specificity, a median of roughly 6.4 months before onset. In cross-validation, a model built on a 13 V-J signature told ophthalmopathy apart from stable hyperthyroidism with over 85% sensitivity and roughly 81% specificity, and in testing the same model reached 80%/75%. Most expanded thyroid clonotypes (frequency above 0.001) were also detected in blood, suggesting blood repertoires may reflect thyroid immune responses. Sample size was not statistically predetermined, and investigators were not blinded to group allocation.

Sequenced sample: blood. This sequence was found in a woman aged 18-29 years with Graves' hyperthyroidism. The sequence joins TRBV20-1 to TRBJ2-2; the D gene is possibly TRBD2, with 5 bases matching. The CDR3 here reads CSARGSRGTGELFF. The nucleotide sequence is TGCAGTGCTAGAGGTAGCCGAGGGACCGGGGAGCTGTTTTTT.